This TCR beta chain was captured by sequencing in a study of blood T cells in healthy people across ages. PCR was performed a second time for roughly 7 to 12 cycles using a sample-barcoded 5' primer and a J-beta primer mix. TCRdb recomputed calls from the 5' RACE reads with MiXCR, one row per CDR3 protein. The data show under 2 million distinct CDR3 sequences, with 30% to 35% seen just once and around 11% held by the top ten. Overall study results and limits: Long-lived and aged donors differed, with more naive CD4+ cells and higher diversity in the long-lived.

Trimming stripped 6 bases from V and 5 bases from J, with 23 bases between. This CDR3 comprises 16 residues. This clonotype turned up a few times. Its antigen is undetermined. The specimen was blood. The source is a woman in her 30s in good health. The chain has TRBV12-3 or TRBV12-4 and TRBJ2-7; possible D gene TRBD2, 5 bases. Here the CDR3 reads CASSPGSGGFLDEQYF. CDR3 DNA sequence: TGTGCCAGCAGCCCGGGGTCCGGAGGCTTCCTGGACGAGCAGTACTTC.